This TCR beta chain was sequenced during a study of T cells in narcolepsy (dated by TCRdb to the late 2010s). In the study overall: Healthy control donors were enrolled in the study alongside patients who had narcolepsy type 1 or type 2 (NT1, NT2). To look for autoreactive T cells in narcolepsy patients that target self-antigens of hypocretin neurons (hypocretin, TRIB2), the study used TCR Vbeta sequencing to follow clonotypes in blood and CSF. The full study reports these points: HCRT-specific and TRIB2-specific autoreactive clonotypes were highlighted in plots that compared CD4+ T cell clonotypes in CSF versus blood from the same patient. Autoreactive clonotypes were reported to be detected serially in the blood of the same patients and of different patients, but not in the blood of healthy controls.

For TCR Vbeta sequencing and comparison with CSF CD8+ T cells, memory CD8+ T cells were sorted ex vivo from patient blood. The library relied on the immunoSEQ multiplex PCR assay. TCRdb took this table from immuneACCESS and kept in-frame rearrangements with V and J called. Such tables lack part of the clones; where checked against another copy, unresolved V genes explain under half of the gap, and the rest is unexplained. The sample table shows 15,000 or so clones, and 72% are seen once. The ten largest account for 11% to 15% of the sample. In regard to this clone: The antigen it binds to is not known. No base-level quality is on record; no much larger clone is a single base apart.

The CDR3 contains 14 residues, cysteine and phenylalanine counted. Only the CDR3 part of the read is kept: 42 bases, read in frame from the first base. CDR1 is given as LGHNA and CDR2 as YNFKEQ, both from the germline V gene. V is cut by 6 bases and J by 6 bases, and the space between the germline ends is 17 bases. The receptor chain draws on TRBV4-2 and TRBJ1-2, with no confidently assigned D gene. Sequenced sample: CD45RA- memory CD8+ T cells from PBMCs. The cell subset or site label here, explained by the study, means: memory T cells sorted ex vivo from peripheral blood. The TCR originated in a human donor with narcolepsy. The base sequence is TGTGCCAGCAGATCACAGATTTTTGAGGATGGCTACACCTTC. This encodes CASRSQIFEDGYTF.